This record concerns one T cell receptor (beta chain) sequence. The antigen is undetermined. The CDR3 consists of 14 residues. V was cut by 4 bases and J by 0 bases, with 7 bases left in between. CDR1 and CDR2 from the germline V gene are MNHNY and SVGAGI (reference sequence). The sample belongs to a study of cytomegalovirus exposure and HLA in healthy donors. Whole-study results and caveats: A few V segments could not be told apart, such as TRBV6-2 and TRBV6-3, and were left out.

PCR amplification relied on 60 Vbeta primers (plus 13 Jbeta primers). Measured with immunoSEQ multiplex PCR; TCRdb has only the in-frame clones, and not every one. In all, the sample yields some 84,000 clones. Sequencing input: PBMCs. The sequence came from a man between 45 and 60 years old in good health and CMV-seronegative. V gene TRBV6-6 combines with J gene TRBJ1-3; no clear D. CDR3 sequence (DNA): TGTGCCAGCAGTTTACGGTTCTCTGGAAACACCATATATTTT. This gives the protein CASSLRFSGNTIYF.